This T cell receptor beta chain is from a study of blood T cell repertoires in COVID-19. Study context: Donors in the United States, Italy and Spain gave samples during acute or convalescent COVID-19. Sources were T cells, B-cell-depleted T cells, or PBMCs; the material itself was cDNA or gDNA.

In the study's own analysis: Reference gene primer amplification gave nucleated cell count estimates. Data came from immunoSEQ multiplex PCR; TCRdb stores just in-frame clones and leaves some out. The DNA was the basis for D and trimming; V, J and clone size are from that table. The table lists some 180,000 clones, around 80% of them singletons. Germline CDR1 reads LNHDA; CDR2 reads SQIVND (reference sequence). V dropped 7 bases and J dropped 5 bases, with 23 bases sitting between them. This CDR3 is built from 17 residues. The source material was peripheral blood. The chain is built from TRBV19 and TRBJ1-4, with D possibly matching TRBD1 (5 bases). The clonotype was recovered from a man aged 55-75 years with acute or convalescent COVID-19. The CDR3 coding sequence is TGTGCCAGTACCATGAACGGAGGGGCGCTGGTCAATGAAAAACTGTTTTTT. It translates to CASTMNGGALVNEKLFF.